This T cell receptor beta chain originates from a study of blood T cell repertoires in COVID-19 (dated by TCRdb to about 2020). Broadly, across the study: Samples from collaborators originated in the United States, Italy and Spain and spanned both the acute and convalescent phases of COVID-19. Sample metadata almost always included a de-identified subject ID, COVID-19 status, age in years and sex. HLA class I and class II types, where available, came from metadata supplied by the sample provider rather than from assay-based typing. The repertoires were released in a freely available public database meant as a resource for research on the immune response to SARS-CoV-2. Deeply sampled blood TCRbeta repertoires from subjects exposed to, actively infected with, or recovered from COVID-19 were included in the dataset. The prospective study material was composed of cDNA or gDNA derived from T cells, B-cell-depleted T cells, or PBMCs. The samples were drawn from two sources: the first 160 participants of the ongoing ImmuneRACE study, and fewer than 1,500 subjects contributed by 6 global collaborators. General study outcomes and caveats: Clinical and demographic metadata were provided uncurated, with the amount varying by source and participant.

Participants in the prospective study were aged about 18 to 95 years, lived in 20 to 30 United States geographic areas, and enrolled through a virtual design. Cohort assignment in the prospective study relied on participant-reported clinical history from a screening survey and a study questionnaire. ImmuneRACE Cohort 3 recovered participants were defined by two consecutive negative NP/OP PCR tests, healthcare professional clearance, or symptom resolution. In the prospective study, whole blood, serum and a nasopharyngeal or oropharyngeal swab were collected from each participant by mobile phlebotomists. Participants in the prospective study had the option to provide additional blood draws and questionnaires over a 2-month period. Prospective study blood samples were shipped either frozen or at room temperature before DNA extraction. From cysteine to phenylalanine, the CDR3 is 16 amino acids long. This entry keeps only the CDR3 DNA: 48 bases, framed from base 1. The V end loses 5 bases and the J end loses 8 bases, and a stretch of 24 bases separates them. According to the germline V gene, CDR1 reads MDHEN and CDR2 reads SYDVKM.

About this clone itself: What antigen it recognizes has not been identified. Per-base qualities were not stored, and no clone one base away is much larger.

TCRbeta CDR3 regions were amplified from genomic DNA by means of the immunoSEQ Assay, a bias-controlled multiplex PCR. Per the source publication's procedure: Within the assay, amplification of reference gene primers was used to estimate how many nucleated cells each sample contained. To quantify the absolute abundance of each unique TCRbeta CDR3 rearrangement, sequence reads were collapsed and filtered. For each sample, productive Simpson clonality was calculated by taking the square root of Simpson's diversity index across productive rearrangements. TCRdb retrieved this table from immuneACCESS and kept in-frame rearrangements only. Not all clones are present; in checked studies, unresolved V genes account for under half, and no reason is known for the remainder. Clone size and V and J calls were adopted from that table, with D and trimming inferred from the DNA. The sample profile shows about 330,000 clones; about 90% of them were found once. Jointly, the top ten make up roughly 1% of the sample.

The V and J segments used are TRBV28 and TRBJ1-2; no D gene can be assigned with confidence. The sequencing input was PBMCs or T cells enriched from blood (not recorded which). This receptor was taken from a woman aged 25 to 45 who had recovered from COVID-19. This receptor has the CDR3 CASSLFLGLNQWGYTF. The DNA sequence reads TGTGCCAGCAGTCTCTTTCTGGGCCTGAATCAATGGGGCTACACCTTC.